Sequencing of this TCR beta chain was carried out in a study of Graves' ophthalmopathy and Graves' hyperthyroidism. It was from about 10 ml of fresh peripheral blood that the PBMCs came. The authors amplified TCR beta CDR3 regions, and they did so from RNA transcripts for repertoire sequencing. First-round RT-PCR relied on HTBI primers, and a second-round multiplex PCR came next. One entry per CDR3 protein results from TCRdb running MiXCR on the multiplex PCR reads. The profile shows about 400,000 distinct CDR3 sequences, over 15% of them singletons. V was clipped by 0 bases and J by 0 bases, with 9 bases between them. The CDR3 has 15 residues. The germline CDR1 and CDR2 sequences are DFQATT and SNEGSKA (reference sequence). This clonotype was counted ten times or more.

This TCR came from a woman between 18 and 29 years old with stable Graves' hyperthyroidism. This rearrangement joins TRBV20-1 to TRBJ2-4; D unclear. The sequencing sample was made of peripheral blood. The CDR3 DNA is TGCAGTGCTAGAGATGGGGATCAAGCCAAAAACATTCAGTACTTC. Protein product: CSARDGDQAKNIQYF.